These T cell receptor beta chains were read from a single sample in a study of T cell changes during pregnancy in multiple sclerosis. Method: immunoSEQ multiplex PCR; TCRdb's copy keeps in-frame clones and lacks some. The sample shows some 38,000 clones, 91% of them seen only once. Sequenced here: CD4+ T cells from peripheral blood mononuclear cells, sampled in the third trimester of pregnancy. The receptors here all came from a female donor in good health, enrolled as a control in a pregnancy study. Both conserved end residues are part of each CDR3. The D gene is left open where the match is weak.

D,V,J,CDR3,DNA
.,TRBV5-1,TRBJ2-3,CASTGPGTDTQYF,TGCGCCAGCACTGGCCCAGGCACAGATACGCAGTATTTT
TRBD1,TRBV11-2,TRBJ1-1,CASRFQGARDAFF,TGCGCCAGCAGGTTCCAGGGGGCAAGGGATGCTTTCTTT
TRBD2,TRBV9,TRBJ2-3,CASSVPSGTQYF,TGTGCCAGCAGCGTTCCTAGCGGTACGCAGTATTTT
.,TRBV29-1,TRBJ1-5,CSVLEQGQNQPQHF,TGCAGCGTCTTAGAACAGGGCCAAAATCAGCCCCAGCATTTT
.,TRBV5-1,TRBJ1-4,CASSLTGLNEKLFF,TGCGCCAGCAGCTTGACAGGGCTGAATGAAAAACTGTTTTTT
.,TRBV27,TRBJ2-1,CASSREINSYNEQFF,TGTGCCAGCAGTCGGGAAATAAACTCCTACAATGAGCAGTTCTTC
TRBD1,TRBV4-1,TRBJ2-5,CASSQERGQGAGETQYF,TGCGCCAGCAGCCAAGAGAGAGGACAGGGGGCTGGAGAGACCCAGTACTTC
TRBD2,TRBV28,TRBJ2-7,CATLSGLAIYEQYF,TGTGCCACCCTTTCGGGACTAGCGATCTACGAGCAGTACTTC
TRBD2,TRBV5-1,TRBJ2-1,CASSFIGLAGGYSYNEQFF,TGCGCCAGCAGCTTTATCGGACTAGCGGGGGGATACTCCTACAATGAGCAGTTCTTC
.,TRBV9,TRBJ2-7,CASTVPYEQYF,TGTGCCAGCACCGTCCCTTACGAGCAGTACTTC
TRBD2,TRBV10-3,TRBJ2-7,CAIRREGTAYEQYF,TGTGCCATCAGGAGGGAGGGGACCGCCTACGAGCAGTACTTC
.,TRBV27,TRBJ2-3,CASSHYRSVTTDTQYF,TGTGCCAGCAGCCATTATCGGTCGGTTACCACAGATACGCAGTATTTT